Each of the 27 T cell receptor beta chains below was sequenced from the same sample in a study of blood T cell repertoires in COVID-19. Some clones are missing from TCRdb's copy, which holds only in-frame ones; the method was immunoSEQ multiplex PCR. The sample records about 180,000 clones, 87% being singletons. The specimen was PBMCs or T cells enriched from blood (not recorded which). Source of these receptors: a human donor with acute COVID-19. The donor label of this sample is uncertain.

The chain has TRBV2 and TRBJ2-7, with 7 nucleotides matching TRBD1. Germline trimming cut 10 bases from V and 6 bases from J; bases unmatched to any gene: 6. CDR3 length equals 11 residues. The V gene's germline CDR1 is SNHLY and CDR2 FYNNEI. The CDR3, as DNA: TGTGCCATCTCAAGGGGGCCCGAGCAGTACTTC. It translates to CAISRGPEQYF.

The chain uses TRBV10-3 and TRBJ1-2, with a possible D match to TRBD1 (6 bases). The CDR3 sequence is 14 residues long. V was shortened by 3 bases and J by 8 bases, with 16 bases between the two germline ends. Germline V gives CDR1 ENHRY, CDR2 SYGVKD. CDR3 residues: CAISEAQGSNGYTF. The CDR3 DNA sequence: TGTGCCATCAGTGAAGCACAGGGTTCTAACGGCTACACCTTC.

The gene calls are TRBV11-2 and TRBJ1-1, with no clear D. V was clipped by 5 bases and J by 5 bases, with 12 bases between them. The germline CDR1 and CDR2 sequences are SGHAT and FQNNGV. The CDR3 contains 13 residues. CDR3 residues: CASSPRRETEAFF. In DNA form, the CDR3 reads TGTGCCAGCAGCCCGAGGAGGGAGACTGAAGCTTTCTTT.

This clone was seen a single time. The rearrangement joins TRBV29-1 to TRBJ1-1; TRBD1 matches 8 bases. Germline loops: CDR1 SQVTM, CDR2 ANQGSEA. This CDR3 region has 11 residues. With 6 bases clipped from V and 7 bases from J, the junction kept 4 bases outside the gene matches. As DNA, the CDR3 is TGCAGCGTACAGGGGGTGGATGAAGCTTTCTTT. Its protein is CSVQGVDEAFF.

The V call is TRBV2, the J call TRBJ1-1; tentative D call: TRBD1 (6 bases). The CDR3 covers 14 residues. Trimming shortened V by 6 bases and J by 4 bases, and 15 bases separated the two germline ends. The germline V gene has CDR1 SNHLY and CDR2 FYNNEI. CDR3 nucleotide sequence: TGTGCCAGCAGCCCGACCTTGGGGGCCACTGAAGCTTTCTTT. It is translated as CASSPTLGATEAFF.

CDR3 protein: CASSRGGLSYNEQFF. The CDR3 DNA follows: TGCGCCAGCAGCCGGGGGGGCCTGTCCTACAATGAGCAGTTCTTC. The genes are TRBV4-3 and TRBJ2-1, with D possibly being TRBD2 (7 bases). This CDR3 is built from 15 residues. V lost 4 bases, J lost 1 base, and 11 bases lay in between. Germline V gene lookup returns CDR1 LGHNA and CDR2 YSLEER.

This clone has just one count. V and J are TRBV24-1 and TRBJ1-2, with 8 bases identical to TRBD1. V lost 5 bases, J lost 6 bases, and 4 bases stayed unmatched. The CDR3 is 13 amino acids. CDR1 and CDR2 (germline): KGHDR, SFDVKD. CDR3 loop: CATSGRGRHGYTF. The CDR3 DNA is TGTGCCACCAGTGGCAGGGGGCGCCATGGCTACACCTTC.

This clone showed up just a few times. This rearrangement joins TRBV19 to TRBJ1-2; 7 bases are shared with TRBD1. In germline, CDR1 is LNHDA, CDR2 SQIVND (reference sequence). V was pared by 6 bases and J by 4 bases, with 5 bases of the junction left unmatched. The CDR3 spans 13 residues. The DNA for the CDR3 is TGTGCCAGTAGCCCACAGGGGACCTATGGCTACACCTTC. Residues: CASSPQGTYGYTF.

Remarks on this clone: Other DNA sequences in this specimen translate into the identical CDR3. The gene calls are TRBV30 and TRBJ1-1; D possibly corresponds to TRBD1 (5 bases). From germline, CDR1 is GTSNPN and CDR2 SVGIG (reference sequence). This CDR3 has 12 amino acids. V was trimmed by 3 bases and J by 1 base, leaving 6 bases between them. CDR3 nucleotide sequence: TGTGCCTGGAGGACAGCGAACACTGAAGCTTTCTTT. Its protein product is CAWRTANTEAFF.

This clone came up a few times. V is TRBV7-3 and J is TRBJ2-7, with 10 bases aligning to TRBD2. The J segment lost 4 bases and the V segment lost 2 bases, leaving 5 bases of the junction unmatched. Looked up from germline, CDR1 is SGHTA and CDR2 is FQGTGA. This CDR3 comprises 15 residues. CDR3 protein: CASSLYSGGPYEQYF. The CDR3 bases are TGTGCCAGCAGCTTATATAGCGGGGGGCCGTACGAGCAGTACTTC.

The chain is built from TRBV6-5 and TRBJ1-1; TRBD1 aligns across 8 bases. The CDR3 loop spans 12 amino acids. V lost 10 bases to trimming and J lost 4 bases; unmatched junction nucleotides: 5. Germline CDR1 reads MNHEY; CDR2 reads SVGAGI. CDR3 protein: CATSTGGTEAFF. The CDR3 DNA sequence: TGTGCCACCTCAACAGGGGGCACTGAAGCTTTCTTT.

V usage is TRBV7-9 and J usage is TRBJ1-2, with a weak D call TRBD1 (6 bases). This CDR3 region has 15 residues. The V gene's germline CDR1 is SEHNR and CDR2 FQNEAQ (reference sequence). Trimming removed 5 bases at V and 2 bases at J, with 15 bases between. In DNA form, the CDR3 reads TGTGCCAGCAGCCTCACAGGGAGTGGGAACTATGGCTACACCTTC. This translates into CASSLTGSGNYGYTF.

The rearrangement uses TRBV10-3 and TRBJ2-7; TRBD2 is a possible D gene (6 bases). V lost 4 bases and J 3 bases, leaving 13 bases between the germline ends. The CDR3 totals 14 residues. From germline, CDR1 is ENHRY and CDR2 SYGVKD. The CDR3 reads CAISGRGSDYEQYF. For the CDR3, the DNA is TGTGCCATCAGTGGGAGGGGATCAGACTACGAGCAGTACTTC.

CDR3 protein: CSAIFNYGYTF. The CDR3 nucleotides read TGCAGTGCTATCTTTAACTATGGCTACACCTTC. The V call is TRBV20-1, the J call TRBJ1-2; D unresolved. The CDR3 totals 11 residues. CDR1 is DFQATT, CDR2 SNEGSKA, per germline (reference sequence). V lost 4 bases to trimming and J lost 1 base, with 4 bases between them.

This clone was seen a single time. The rearrangement links TRBV12-3 or TRBV12-4 to TRBJ1-2; 8 nucleotides line up with TRBD1. J was trimmed by 6 bases and V by 4 bases; bases with no gene match: 4. There are 13 residues in the CDR3. The CDR3 spells CASSSRTGNGYTF. The CDR3 bases are TGTGCCAGCAGTTCAAGGACAGGGAATGGCTACACCTTC.

V is TRBV10-3 and J is TRBJ2-3, with 14 bases identical to TRBD2. CDR3 length equals 16 residues. With V trimmed by 7 bases and J by 2 bases, 5 bases remained unmatched. Germline loops: CDR1 ENHRY, CDR2 SYGVKD. The CDR3 reads CAITGLAGGATDTQYF. The CDR3 bases are TGTGCCATCACAGGACTAGCGGGGGGTGCCACAGATACGCAGTATTTT.

The chain links TRBV11-2 to TRBJ2-2, with 8 bases identical to TRBD1. Germline CDR1 reads SGHAT; CDR2 reads FQNNGV. Germline trimming cut 1 base from V and 0 bases from J; bases unmatched to any gene: 7. CDR3 length: 18 amino acids. CDR3: CASSLAQWTGPNTGELFF. DNA of the CDR3: TGTGCCAGCAGCTTAGCCCAATGGACAGGGCCGAACACCGGGGAGCTGTTTTTT.

The genes are TRBV2 and TRBJ2-3, with TRBD2 matching 9 bases. After removal of 8 bases from V and 1 base from J, the junction contained 7 bases not matched to a gene. CDR1 SNHLY and CDR2 FYNNEI come from the germline V gene. This CDR3 is 15 amino acids long. DNA of the CDR3: TGTGCCAGCGGTGGGACTAGCACCGGCACAGATACGCAGTATTTT. Amino acids: CASGGTSTGTDTQYF.

This clone was observed once. V gene TRBV6-5 combines with J gene TRBJ1-1, with a weak D call TRBD1 (5 bases). CDR1 is MNHEY, CDR2 SVGAGI, per germline. Trimming shortened V by 6 bases and J by 6 bases, and 14 bases separated the two germline ends. The CDR3 spans 13 residues. CDR3 in amino acids: CASRGTRGAEAFF. DNA of the CDR3: TGTGCCAGCAGAGGTACTCGGGGGGCTGAAGCTTTCTTT.

The genes are TRBV4-1 and TRBJ1-1; D gene uncertain. There are 14 residues in the CDR3. Germline CDR1 and CDR2: MGHRA and YSYEKL. V lost 4 bases to trimming and J lost 2 bases, with 11 bases between them. CDR3 nucleotide sequence: TGCGCCAGCAGCCCCTACTTTTCTAACACTGAAGCTTTCTTT. This translates into CASSPYFSNTEAFF.

The rearrangement links TRBV12-3 or TRBV12-4 to TRBJ2-5; TRBD2 matches 8 bases. This CDR3 contains 13 residues. V dropped 11 bases and J dropped 5; count of bases not matched to a gene: 10. CDR3 in DNA: TGTGCCGTTGGGCCGGGGGGGGGCGAGACCCAGTACTTC. Amino acid sequence: CAVGPGGGETQYF.

In DNA form, the CDR3 reads TGCGCCAGCAGCTTTAAAGGCGGGGACGGAGCCTACGAGCAGTACTTC. It specifies CASSFKGGDGAYEQYF. The chain is built from TRBV5-1 and TRBJ2-7; possibly TRBD2 for D (6 bases). Trimming pared 2 bases from V and 2 bases from J, leaving 17 bases between. The germline gives CDR1 SGHRS, CDR2 YFSETQ. The CDR3 is 16 residues long.

A single count supports this clone. The chain employs TRBV6-5 and TRBJ1-1; D unclear. Germline CDR1 MNHEY, CDR2 SVGAGI. V was pared by 6 bases and J by 3 bases, with 14 bases between. CDR3 length: 14 amino acids. DNA of the CDR3: TGTGCCAGCAGCCAGGATTACAGAGACACTGAAGCTTTCTTT. It specifies CASSQDYRDTEAFF.

CDR3 bases: TGCGCCAGCAGCTTAGGGCTAGCGGGGGGCACCACAGATACGCAGTATTTT. It yields the protein CASSLGLAGGTTDTQYF. The J gene is TRBJ2-3, the V gene TRBV5-1; 11 bases align to TRBD2. The germline V gene encodes CDR1 SGHRS and CDR2 YFSETQ. This CDR3 spans 17 amino acids. Trimming cost V 2 bases and J 2 bases; bases outside gene matches: 7.

The chain has TRBV5-4 and TRBJ2-1; 10 nucleotides align to TRBD1. This CDR3 has 14 amino acids. CDR1 is SGHNT and CDR2 is YYREEE in the germline V gene (reference sequence). V was pared by 4 bases and J by 10 bases, with 8 bases of the junction left unmatched. CDR3 coding DNA: TGTGCCAGCAGCCCGTGGACAGGGGGGATAGAGCAGTTCTTC. This gives the protein CASSPWTGGIEQFF. Based on the CDR3 plus reference TRBV5-4 and TRBJ2-1, the full variable domain is ETGVTQSPTHLIKTRGQQVTLRCSSQSGHNTVSWYQQALGQGPQFIFQYYREEENGRGNFPPRFSGLQFPNYSSELNVNALELDDSALYLCASSPWTGGIEQFFGPGTRLTVL.

The J gene is TRBJ2-7, the V gene TRBV19; no reliable D call. Germline CDR1 reads LNHDA; CDR2 reads SQIVND (reference sequence). V dropped 1 base and J dropped 2 bases, with 15 bases sitting between them. This CDR3 comprises 16 residues. The CDR3 sequence: CASSIGIGDPPYEQYF. In DNA, the CDR3 is TGTGCCAGTAGTATAGGTATCGGAGACCCGCCCTACGAGCAGTACTTC.

V gene TRBV6-5 combines with J gene TRBJ2-5; D unresolved. The CDR3 sequence is 13 residues long. Trimming removed 10 bases at V and 7 bases at J, with 19 bases between. Germline V CDR1 and CDR2: MNHEY, SVGAGI. The CDR3 bases are TGTGCCACCAAGCTTGGGCTATTGGGGACCCAGTACTTC. It translates to CATKLGLLGTQYF.